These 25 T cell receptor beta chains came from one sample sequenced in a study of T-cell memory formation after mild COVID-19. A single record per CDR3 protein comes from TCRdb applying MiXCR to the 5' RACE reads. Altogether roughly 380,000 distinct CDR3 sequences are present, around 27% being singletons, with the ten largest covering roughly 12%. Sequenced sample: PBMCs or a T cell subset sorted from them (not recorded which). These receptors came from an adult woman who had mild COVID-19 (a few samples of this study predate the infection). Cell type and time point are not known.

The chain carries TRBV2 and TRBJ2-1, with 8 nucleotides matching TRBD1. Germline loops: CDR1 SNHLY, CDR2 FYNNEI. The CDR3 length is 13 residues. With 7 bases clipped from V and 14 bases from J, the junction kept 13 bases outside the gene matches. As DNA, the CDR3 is TGTGCCAGCACCTCGACAGGGGCCCCGAGGGAGTTCTTC. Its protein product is CASTSTGAPREFF. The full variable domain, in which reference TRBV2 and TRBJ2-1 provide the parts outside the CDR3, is EPEVTQTPSHQVTQMGQEVILRCVPISNHLYFYWYRQILGQKVEFLVSFYNNEISEKSEIFDDQFSVERPDGSNFTLKIRSTKLEDSAMYFCASTSTGAPREFFGPGTRLTVL.

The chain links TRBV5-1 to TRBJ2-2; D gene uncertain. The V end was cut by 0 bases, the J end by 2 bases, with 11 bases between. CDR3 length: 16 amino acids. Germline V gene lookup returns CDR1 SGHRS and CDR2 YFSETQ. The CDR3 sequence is CASSLAVTENTGELFF. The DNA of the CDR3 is TGCGCCAGCAGCTTGGCCGTGACGGAAAACACCGGGGAGCTGTTTTTT.

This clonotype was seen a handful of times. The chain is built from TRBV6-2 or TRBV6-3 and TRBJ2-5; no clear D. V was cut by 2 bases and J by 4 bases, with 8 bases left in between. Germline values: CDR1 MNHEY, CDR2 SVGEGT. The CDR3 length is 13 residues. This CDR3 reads CASSYRPSETQYF. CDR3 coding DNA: TGTGCCAGCAGTTACCGGCCCTCAGAGACCCAGTACTTC.

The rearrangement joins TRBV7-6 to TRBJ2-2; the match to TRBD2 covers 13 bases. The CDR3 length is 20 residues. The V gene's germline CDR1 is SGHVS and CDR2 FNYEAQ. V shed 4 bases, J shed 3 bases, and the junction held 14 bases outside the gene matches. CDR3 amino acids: CASSYTDLGLAGDHTGELFF. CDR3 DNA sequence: TGTGCCAGCAGCTACACAGATTTAGGACTAGCGGGGGACCACACCGGGGAGCTGTTTTTT.

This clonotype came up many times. The CDR3 protein is CASTPLASQGTYEQYF. In nucleotides, the CDR3 is TGTGCCAGCACCCCCCTAGCCTCCCAGGGCACCTACGAGCAGTACTTC. The chain links TRBV27 to TRBJ2-7, with D perhaps matching TRBD1 or TRBD2 (5 bases each). The V end lost 7 bases, the J end lost 2 bases, and 21 bases lay between the germline ends. Looked up from germline, CDR1 is MNHEY and CDR2 is SMNVEV (reference sequence). The CDR3 contains 16 residues.

The CDR3 coding sequence is TGTGCCAGCACCACTCAAAGCGGGATGGGCACCGGGGAGCTGTTTTTT. Protein product: CASTTQSGMGTGELFF. The chain couples TRBV7-2 to TRBJ2-2; 7 nucleotides line up with TRBD2. Germline CDR1 SGHTA, CDR2 FQGNSA. V lost 7 bases, J lost 4 bases, and 12 bases stayed unmatched. The CDR3 totals 16 residues.

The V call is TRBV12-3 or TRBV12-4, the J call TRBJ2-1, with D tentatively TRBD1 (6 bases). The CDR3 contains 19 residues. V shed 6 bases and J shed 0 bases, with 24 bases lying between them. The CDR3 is CASSSLNRFEGGSYNEQFF. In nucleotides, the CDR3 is TGTGCCAGCAGCAGTTTAAACAGGTTTGAAGGGGGCTCCTACAATGAGCAGTTCTTC.

The DNA of the CDR3 is TGCAGCGTTGAAGAGACGAGCGGGAATGAGCAGTTCTTC. This codes for CSVEETSGNEQFF. The rearrangement joins TRBV29-1 to TRBJ2-1; possibly TRBD2 for D (6 bases). The ends were cut back, 0 bases at V and 7 bases at J, with 10 bases in the middle. Germline CDR1 reads SQVTM; CDR2 reads ANQGSEA. The CDR3 covers 13 residues.

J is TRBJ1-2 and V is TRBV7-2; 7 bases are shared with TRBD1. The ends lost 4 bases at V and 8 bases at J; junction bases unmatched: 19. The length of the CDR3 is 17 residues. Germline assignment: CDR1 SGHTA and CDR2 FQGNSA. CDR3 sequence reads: CASSSSEGAARMWGYTF. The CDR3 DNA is TGTGCCAGCAGCTCCTCGGAGGGGGCCGCTAGGATGTGGGGCTACACCTTC.

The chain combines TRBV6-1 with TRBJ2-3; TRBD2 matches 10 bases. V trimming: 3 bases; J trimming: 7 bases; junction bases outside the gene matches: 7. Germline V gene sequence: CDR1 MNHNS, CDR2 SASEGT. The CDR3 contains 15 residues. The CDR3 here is CASSEASGSRNTQYF. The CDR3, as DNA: TGTGCCAGCAGTGAGGCTAGCGGGAGCAGGAATACGCAGTATTTT.

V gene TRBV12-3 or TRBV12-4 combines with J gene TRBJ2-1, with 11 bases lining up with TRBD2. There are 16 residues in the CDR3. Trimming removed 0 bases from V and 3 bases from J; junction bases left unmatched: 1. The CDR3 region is CASSLATSGVYNEQFF. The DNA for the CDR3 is TGTGCCAGCAGTTTAGCGACTAGCGGGGTCTACAATGAGCAGTTCTTC.

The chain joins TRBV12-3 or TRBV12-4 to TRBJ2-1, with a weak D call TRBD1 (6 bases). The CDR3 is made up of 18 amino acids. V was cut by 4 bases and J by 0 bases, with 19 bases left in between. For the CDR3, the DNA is TGTGCCAGCAGTTCAATTTACGGGTCACAGGGCTCCTACAATGAGCAGTTCTTC. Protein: CASSSIYGSQGSYNEQFF.

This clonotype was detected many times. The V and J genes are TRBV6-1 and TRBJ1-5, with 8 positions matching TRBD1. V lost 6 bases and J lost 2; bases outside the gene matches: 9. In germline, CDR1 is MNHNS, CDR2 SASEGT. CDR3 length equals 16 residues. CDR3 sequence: CASSIQGAGGNQPQHF. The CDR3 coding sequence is TGTGCCAGCAGCATTCAGGGGGCTGGGGGCAATCAGCCCCAGCATTTT.

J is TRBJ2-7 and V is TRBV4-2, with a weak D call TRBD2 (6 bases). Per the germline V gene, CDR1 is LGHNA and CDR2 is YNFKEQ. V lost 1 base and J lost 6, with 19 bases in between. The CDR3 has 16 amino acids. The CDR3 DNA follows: TGTGCCAGCAGCCAAGCGGCGGCGGGATCCTACGCCGAGCAGTACTTC. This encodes CASSQAAAGSYAEQYF.

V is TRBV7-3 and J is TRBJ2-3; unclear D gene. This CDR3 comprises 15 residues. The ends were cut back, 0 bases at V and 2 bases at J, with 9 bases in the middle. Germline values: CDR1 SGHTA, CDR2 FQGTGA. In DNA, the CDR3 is TGTGCCAGCAGCTTAACGCCCCTGGACACAGATACGCAGTATTTT. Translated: CASSLTPLDTDTQYF.

CDR3 sequence (DNA): TGTGCCAGCAGTTTTGGTAGCACCACTTGGGTGACAGATACGCAGTATTTT. This encodes CASSFGSTTWVTDTQYF. This rearrangement joins TRBV27 to TRBJ2-3; D is undetermined. V lost 3 bases and J lost 3, with 19 bases in between. The CDR3 consists of 17 residues. Germline CDR1 is MNHEY and CDR2 is SMNVEV (reference sequence).

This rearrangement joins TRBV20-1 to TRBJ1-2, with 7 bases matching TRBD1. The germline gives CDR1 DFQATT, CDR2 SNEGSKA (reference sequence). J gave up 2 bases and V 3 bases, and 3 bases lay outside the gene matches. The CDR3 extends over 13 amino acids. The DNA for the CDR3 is TGCAGTGCTAGGACAGGGCAGAACTATGGCTACACCTTC. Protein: CSARTGQNYGYTF.

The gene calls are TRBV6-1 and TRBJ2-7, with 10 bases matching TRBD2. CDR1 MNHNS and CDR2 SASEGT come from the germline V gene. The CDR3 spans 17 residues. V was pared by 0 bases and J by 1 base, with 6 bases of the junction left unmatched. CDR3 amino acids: CASSEAWSGGASYEQYF. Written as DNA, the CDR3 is TGTGCCAGCAGTGAAGCCTGGAGCGGGGGGGCTTCCTACGAGCAGTACTTC.

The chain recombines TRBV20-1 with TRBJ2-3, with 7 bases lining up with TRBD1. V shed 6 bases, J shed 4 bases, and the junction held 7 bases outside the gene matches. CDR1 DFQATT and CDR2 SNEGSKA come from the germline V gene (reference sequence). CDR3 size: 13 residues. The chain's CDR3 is CSAKGGVPDTQYF. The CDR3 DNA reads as TGCAGTGCAAAAGGGGGCGTCCCAGATACGCAGTATTTT.

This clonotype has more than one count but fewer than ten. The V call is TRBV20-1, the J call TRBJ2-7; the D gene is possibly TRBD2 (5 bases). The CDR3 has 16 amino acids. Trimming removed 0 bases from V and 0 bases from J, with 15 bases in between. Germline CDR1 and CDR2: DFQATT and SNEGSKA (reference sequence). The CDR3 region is CSARDLERAPSYEQYF. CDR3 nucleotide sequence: TGCAGTGCTAGAGATTTGGAGAGGGCCCCCTCCTACGAGCAGTACTTC.

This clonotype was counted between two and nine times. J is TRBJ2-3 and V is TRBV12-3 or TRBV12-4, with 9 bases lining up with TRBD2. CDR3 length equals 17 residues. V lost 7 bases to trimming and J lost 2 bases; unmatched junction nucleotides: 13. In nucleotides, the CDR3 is TGTGCCAGCACCTCGGGGATAGCGGGGGCTTACACAGATACGCAGTATTTT. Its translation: CASTSGIAGAYTDTQYF.

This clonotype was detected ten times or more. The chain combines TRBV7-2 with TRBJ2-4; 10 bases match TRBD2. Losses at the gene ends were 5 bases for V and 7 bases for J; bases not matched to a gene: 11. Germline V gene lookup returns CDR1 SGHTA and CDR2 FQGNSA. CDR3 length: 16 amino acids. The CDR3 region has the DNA TGTGCCAGCAGCCCCCAAAGGAATAGCGGGAGGAACATTCAGTACTTC. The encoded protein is CASSPQRNSGRNIQYF.

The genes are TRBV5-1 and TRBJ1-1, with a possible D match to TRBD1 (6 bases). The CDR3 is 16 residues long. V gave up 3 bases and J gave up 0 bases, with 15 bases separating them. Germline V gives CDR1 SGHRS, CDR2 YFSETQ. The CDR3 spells CASSSHPGTLNTEAFF. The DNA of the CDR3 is TGCGCCAGCAGCTCCCACCCCGGGACACTGAACACTGAAGCTTTCTTT. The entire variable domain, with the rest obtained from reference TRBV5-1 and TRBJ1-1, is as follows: KAGVTQTPRYLIKTRGQQVTLSCSPISGHRSVSWYQQTPGQGLQFLFEYFSETQRNKGNFPGRFSGRQFSNSRSEMNVSTLELGDSALYLCASSSHPGTLNTEAFFGQGTRLTVV.

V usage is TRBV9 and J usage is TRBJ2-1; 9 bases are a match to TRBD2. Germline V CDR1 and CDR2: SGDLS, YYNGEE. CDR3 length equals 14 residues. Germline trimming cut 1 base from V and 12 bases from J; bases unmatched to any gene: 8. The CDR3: CASSVLELAGWQFF. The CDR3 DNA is TGTGCCAGCAGCGTATTGGAACTAGCGGGTTGGCAGTTCTTC.

DNA of the CDR3: TGTGCCAGCAGCCTCGCAACCCCCCAAGATGTATTGGAGACCCAGTACTTC. Protein sequence: CASSLATPQDVLETQYF. The chain uses TRBV7-2 and TRBJ2-5; D not certain. CDR1 and CDR2 (germline): SGHTA, FQGNSA. This CDR3 region has 17 residues. Trimming took off 5 bases at V and 5 bases at J, with 24 bases between the two ends.